This T cell receptor (beta chain) was obtained from a study of CXCR3-negative and CXCR3-positive naive CD8 T cells. Study-level points and caveats: In CXCR3-positive naive cells, the TRB CDR3s were more hydrophobic than in CXCR3-negative naive cells.

Concerning this clonotype: Its specificity is unknown.

Germline lookup yields CDR1 SGHAT and CDR2 FQNNGV. This CDR3 contains 15 residues. Via 5' RACE with UMI labels, TRB cDNA libraries were prepared. TCRdb re-called the 5' RACE reads; one entry per CDR3 protein, DNA not given. The sample yields almost 6,000 distinct CDR3 sequences, of which the top ten take up roughly 1.5%. Identification of naive CD8+ T cells rested on CD45RO-CCR7+CD27+CD95- status. This sequence joins TRBV11-2 and TRBJ2-5; TCRdb outputs TRBD1, but without DNA this stays unchecked. The TCR was taken from a human donor in good health. Some clones in this sample may be carry-over from other donors' samples. Sequencing was performed on naive CXCR3+ CD8+ T cells from blood. Regarding subset: CD45RO-CCR7+CD27+CD95- naive CD8+ T cells expressing CXCR3 (TNR3+). CDR3 sequence reads: CASSFRGQSSETQYF.